The 28 T cell receptor beta chains below all came from one sample that was sequenced in a study of early T cells in non-severe SARS-CoV-2 infection. TCRdb used MiXCR to reprocess the 5' RACE reads, holding one entry per CDR3 protein. The table has fewer than 85,000 distinct CDR3 sequences, less than 15% seen once. Sequencing input: whole blood. The origin of the receptors is an adult who was a healthcare worker with PCR-confirmed SARS-CoV-2 infection or an uninfected control (not recorded which).

This chain connects TRBV6-5 to TRBJ2-7; 7 bases align to TRBD1. CDR1 is MNHEY and CDR2 is SVGAGI in the germline V gene. Trimming at V came to 6 bases and at J to 6 bases, leaving 8 bases not matched to a gene. This CDR3 spans 13 amino acids. DNA of the CDR3: TGTGCCAGCAGAAACAGACAGGGCGGCGAGCAGTACTTC. Its translation: CASRNRQGGEQYF.

This clonotype was observed many times. The genes are TRBV12-3 or TRBV12-4 and TRBJ2-6; D tentatively fits TRBD1 or TRBD2 (5 bases each). V was pared by 5 bases and J by 7 bases, with 21 bases between. The CDR3 totals 17 residues. The CDR3 region is CASSTEEFRDGANVLTF. CDR3 in DNA: TGTGCCAGCAGTACAGAGGAGTTCCGGGACGGAGCCAACGTCCTGACTTTC.

This clonotype was picked up a small number of times. The CDR3: CASRPRTDVYSNQPQHF. The CDR3 DNA is TGTGCCAGCAGGCCCCGGACAGACGTGTATAGCAATCAGCCCCAGCATTTT. The chain uses TRBV6-6 and TRBJ1-5, with a weak D call TRBD1 (6 bases). Trimming shortened V by 6 bases and J by 0 bases, and 18 bases separated the two germline ends. This CDR3 contains 17 residues. In germline, CDR1 is MNHNY, CDR2 SVGAGI (reference sequence).

This clonotype was found many times. The rearrangement uses TRBV6-5 and TRBJ2-1, with D unclear. The CDR3 has 13 residues. From germline, CDR1 is MNHEY and CDR2 SVGAGI. V gave up 4 bases and J gave up 6 bases, with 10 bases separating them. CDR3 amino acids: CASSSLQSNEQFF. The CDR3 nucleotides are TGTGCCAGCAGTTCCCTCCAAAGCAATGAGCAGTTCTTC.

The rearrangement links TRBV28 to TRBJ2-1; 8 positions agree with TRBD1. V was pared by 6 bases and J by 4 bases, with 11 bases of the junction left unmatched. The CDR3 sequence is 16 residues long. CDR1 and CDR2 (germline): MDHEN, SYDVKM. CDR3 amino acids: CASSLGQGGWYNEQFF. In DNA, the CDR3 is TGTGCCAGCAGCCTCGGACAGGGCGGGTGGTACAATGAGCAGTTCTTC.

The table lists this clonotype with many counts. This chain joins TRBV23-1 and TRBJ2-7, with unresolved D. TRBV23-1 is identified as an open reading frame with a role that is uncertain. This CDR3 is 10 amino acids long. V was shortened by 9 bases and J by 4 bases, with 7 bases between the two germline ends. CDR3 amino acids: CASSPYEQYF. CDR3 DNA: TGCGCCAGTTCGCCGTACGAGCAGTACTTC.

The chain couples TRBV7-9 to TRBJ2-3; TRBD2 agrees at 10 bases. This CDR3 has 16 residues. Germline-derived CDR1 and CDR2 are SEHNR and FQNEAQ (reference sequence). V gave up 9 bases and J gave up 5 bases; unmatched junction bases: 14. The CDR3 DNA follows: TGTGCCAGTTCAAGGCTAGCGGGAGTTCGTGGAGATACGCAGTATTTT. Amino acids: CASSRLAGVRGDTQYF.

This clonotype appeared many times. The chain is built from TRBV7-9 and TRBJ2-7, with 8 bases matching TRBD1. The CDR3 loop spans 17 amino acids. Germline V CDR1 and CDR2: SEHNR, FQNEAQ (reference sequence). The junction had 12 bases not matched to a gene; V was cut back by 3 bases and J by 2 bases. CDR3 in amino acids: CASSFPMTGTGTYEQYF. The CDR3 DNA reads TGTGCCAGCAGCTTCCCTATGACCGGGACAGGCACCTACGAGCAGTACTTC.

V and J are TRBV29-1 and TRBJ2-2; a possible D gene is TRBD1 (7 bases). The ends were cut back, 7 bases at V and 9 bases at J, with 12 bases in the middle. Per germline, CDR1 SQVTM and CDR2 ANQGSEA. The CDR3 runs to 11 residues. In DNA, the CDR3 is TGCAGCGGGCAGGGGGGCAGGGAGCTGTTTTTT. Amino acid sequence: CSGQGGRELFF.

In DNA, the CDR3 is TGCAGCGTTGCAGACAGAACGGCCTATGGCTACACCTTC. It codes for CSVADRTAYGYTF. The chain couples TRBV29-1 to TRBJ1-2; D is possibly TRBD1 (5 bases). Looked up from germline, CDR1 is SQVTM and CDR2 is ANQGSEA. The CDR3 runs to 13 residues. The V end was cut by 4 bases, the J end by 4 bases, with 13 bases between.

This rearrangement joins TRBV10-3 to TRBJ2-3, with 7 bases fitting TRBD2. V was clipped by 2 bases and J by 3 bases; unmatched bases: 5. The CDR3 is 15 amino acids. Germline values: CDR1 ENHRY, CDR2 SYGVKD. The DNA for the CDR3 is TGTGCCATCAGTGAGGGGGGAGCGGGGACAGATACGCAGTATTTT. This gives the protein CAISEGGAGTDTQYF.

The V and J genes are TRBV5-1 and TRBJ2-3; D unclear. The germline CDR1 and CDR2 sequences are SGHRS and YFSETQ. Trimming shortened V by 1 base and J by 4 bases, and 4 bases separated the two germline ends. This CDR3 spans 12 amino acids. The chain's CDR3 is CASSLWADTQYF. In DNA form, the CDR3 reads TGCGCCAGCAGCTTGTGGGCAGATACGCAGTATTTT.

V usage is TRBV11-2 and J usage is TRBJ2-2; D is ambiguous. The V end lost 5 bases, the J end lost 6 bases, and 16 bases lay between the germline ends. Germline loops: CDR1 SGHAT, CDR2 FQNNGV. The CDR3 is 15 residues long. The CDR3 sequence is CASSPTRHTAGELFF. As DNA, the CDR3 is TGTGCCAGCAGCCCTACCCGGCACACCGCCGGGGAGCTGTTTTTT.

J is TRBJ1-6 and V is TRBV5-5; TRBD1 aligns across 7 bases. The CDR3 totals 13 residues. CDR1 is SGHKS and CDR2 is YYEKEE in the germline V gene (reference sequence). The J segment lost 6 bases and the V segment lost 7 bases, leaving 4 bases of the junction unmatched. Written as DNA, the CDR3 is TGTGCCAGCCGGACAGGATCTAATTCACCCCTCCACTTT. It specifies CASRTGSNSPLHF. The variable domain in full, completed from reference TRBV5-5 and TRBJ1-6, reads DAGVTQSPTHLIKTRGQQVTLRCSPISGHKSVSWYQQVLGQGPQFIFQYYEKEERGRGNFPDRFSARQFPNYSSELNVNALLLGDSALYLCASRTGSNSPLHFGNGTRLTVT.

This sequence joins TRBV20-1 and TRBJ2-7; the D gene is possibly TRBD2 (5 bases). In germline, CDR1 is DFQATT, CDR2 SNEGSKA (reference sequence). This CDR3 has 13 amino acids. V was clipped by 6 bases and J by 2 bases, with 14 bases between them. The chain's CDR3 is CSAQEDFAYEQYF. CDR3 sequence (DNA): TGCAGTGCGCAGGAGGACTTTGCCTACGAGCAGTACTTC.

This clonotype was observed at least ten times. The chain carries TRBV12-3 or TRBV12-4 and TRBJ2-5; 7 nucleotides line up with TRBD1. The CDR3 extends over 13 amino acids. V shed 6 bases, J shed 3 bases, and the junction held 4 bases outside the gene matches. The CDR3 region is CASRSTGKETQYF. The CDR3 DNA reads as TGTGCCAGCAGATCGACAGGGAAAGAGACCCAGTACTTC.

The genes are TRBV30 and TRBJ1-6; D call uncertain. Germline V CDR1 and CDR2: GTSNPN, SVGIG (reference sequence). The CDR3 covers 16 residues. V was trimmed by 0 bases and J by 2 bases, leaving 11 bases between them. CDR3 in amino acids: CAWSVLMQPYNSPLHF. The CDR3 DNA reads TGTGCCTGGAGTGTACTGATGCAGCCCTATAATTCACCCCTCCACTTT. Supplemented by reference TRBV30 and TRBJ1-6, the full variable domain reads SQTIHQWPATLVQPVGSPLSLECTVEGTSNPNLYWYRQAAGRGLQLLFYSVGIGQISSEVPQNLSASRPQDRQFILSSKKLLLSDSGFYLCAWSVLMQPYNSPLHFGNGTRLTVT.

In its sample, this clonotype was seen many times. This chain uses TRBV7-3 with TRBJ1-1; D possibly corresponds to TRBD1 (5 bases). This CDR3 comprises 18 residues. Germline V gene data show CDR1 as SGHTA and CDR2 as FQGTGA. Trimming shortened V by 1 base and J by 5 bases, and 23 bases separated the two germline ends. CDR3 protein: CASSLRPDRHYGITEAFF. Written as DNA, the CDR3 is TGTGCCAGCAGCTTAAGGCCCGACAGACATTATGGGATTACTGAAGCTTTCTTT.

This clonotype was seen many times. The chain recombines TRBV7-2 with TRBJ2-6, with D possibly TRBD1 on 5 matching bases. Trimming stripped 3 bases from V and 0 bases from J, with 12 bases between. Germline-derived CDR1 and CDR2 are SGHTA and FQGNSA. The CDR3 totals 17 residues. CDR3 sequence reads: CASSFRTLTSGANVLTF. DNA of the CDR3: TGTGCCAGCAGCTTTAGGACACTCACCTCTGGGGCCAACGTCCTGACTTTC.

The chain employs TRBV20-1 and TRBJ2-3, with 8 positions matching TRBD2. This CDR3 is 13 amino acids long. Germline CDR1 reads DFQATT; CDR2 reads SNEGSKA (reference sequence). CDR3 residues: CSSFSGRWDTQYF. The CDR3 nucleotides are TGCAGCTCATTCAGCGGGAGATGGGATACGCAGTATTTT.

This clonotype came up a few times. This rearrangement joins TRBV6-5 to TRBJ2-7; no definite D call. The CDR3 loop spans 14 amino acids. The V gene's germline CDR1 is MNHEY and CDR2 SVGAGI. With 6 bases removed from V and 2 bases from J, the gap between germline ends came to 14 bases. The CDR3 sequence: CASSSWGFTYEQYF. In nucleotides, the CDR3 is TGTGCCAGCAGCTCCTGGGGTTTCACCTACGAGCAGTACTTC.

This sequence joins TRBV29-1 and TRBJ1-2, with D uncertain. The CDR3 sequence is 12 residues long. Germline CDR1 is SQVTM and CDR2 is ANQGSEA. Trimming cost V 4 bases and J 4 bases, with 10 bases left between them. The CDR3 nucleotides are TGCAGCGTTGGGCAGGCCGGCTATGGCTACACCTTC. This translates into CSVGQAGYGYTF.

The chain is built from TRBV9 and TRBJ1-4; D is possibly TRBD1 (6 bases). CDR1 is SGDLS, CDR2 YYNGEE, per germline. This CDR3 is 14 amino acids long. V was cut by 4 bases and J by 8 bases, with 15 bases left in between. The DNA of the CDR3 is TGTGCCAGCAGCTTCCAGGCCCAGGGGGAAAAACTGTTTTTT. Translation gives CASSFQAQGEKLFF. The full variable domain, its missing parts supplied by reference TRBV9 and TRBJ1-4, is DSGVTQTPKHLITATGQRVTLRCSPRSGDLSVYWYQQSLDQGLQFLIQYYNGEERAKGNILERFSAQQFPDLHSELNLSSLELGDSALYFCASSFQAQGEKLFFGSGTQLSVL.

This clonotype was seen many times. The chain carries TRBV29-1 and TRBJ1-1; D ambiguous. CDR1 SQVTM and CDR2 ANQGSEA come from the germline V gene. V was pared by 6 bases and J by 5 bases, with 16 bases between. The CDR3 is 13 amino acids. The CDR3 reads CSVDPVGWTEAFF. CDR3 coding DNA: TGCAGCGTCGATCCGGTGGGGTGGACTGAAGCTTTCTTT.

The DNA for the CDR3 is TGTGCCAGTAGCCGCCTATTGGGGGACGGCACCGGGGAGCTGTTTTTT. Its protein product is CASSRLLGDGTGELFF. The chain links TRBV19 to TRBJ2-2, with D tentatively TRBD1 or TRBD2 (5 bases each). The germline V gene has CDR1 LNHDA and CDR2 SQIVND (reference sequence). CDR3 length: 16 residues. V shed 6 bases and J shed 4 bases, with 18 bases lying between them.

Comments on this clonotype: A much bigger clone sits one base away, suggesting this may be a read error. The chain couples TRBV3-1 to TRBJ2-5; D remains ambiguous. This CDR3 region has 12 residues. Germline values: CDR1 LGHDT, CDR2 YNNKEL (reference sequence). Deletions cut 4 bases from V and 5 bases from J, with 8 bases between. This chain's CDR3 is CASSPIGETQYF. CDR3 coding DNA: TGTGCCAGCAGCCCCATAGGTGAGACCCAGTACTTC.

This clonotype has only a few counts. This chain links TRBV12-3 or TRBV12-4 with TRBJ2-7; maybe TRBD1 (6 bases). Trimming pared 8 bases from V and 0 bases from J, leaving 11 bases between. This CDR3 region has 13 residues. CDR3 in DNA: TGTGCCAGCCGGGACATCTCCTCCTACGAGCAGTACTTC. Its translation: CASRDISSYEQYF.

The V gene is TRBV12-3 or TRBV12-4, the J gene TRBJ2-3; a weak D match, TRBD2 (6 bases). With 8 bases removed from V and 6 bases from J, the gap between germline ends came to 15 bases. The CDR3 covers 13 residues. CDR3 nucleotide sequence: TGTGCCAGCGGGCGTCCTGGGGGGGATACGCAGTATTTT. Protein product: CASGRPGGDTQYF.